This TCR beta chain was obtained from a study of CD8+ T cells in alopecia areata. Reverse transcription of extracted RNA yielded cDNA, which provided the sequencing template. Assay used: immunoSEQ multiplex PCR; TCRdb lists only in-frame clones, some missing. This table holds about 270,000 clones, approximately 60% found once. This clone has just a few counts. Trimming shortened V by 5 bases and J by 2 bases, and 13 bases separated the two germline ends. This CDR3 has 16 residues. CDR1 and CDR2 from the germline V gene are SGHTA and FQGNSA. Sample treatment: oral pan-JAK inhibitor, 5-10 mg twice daily.

V gene TRBV7-2 combines with J gene TRBJ2-6; perhaps TRBD1 as D (6 bases). The source was CD4+ T cells sorted from blood, collected at week 52, from a patient treated with tofacitinib. The clonotype was recovered from a human donor with alopecia areata. CDR3 DNA: TGTGCCAGCAGCCCTCGCCGGACAGCTGGGGCCAACGTCCTGACTTTC. It codes for CASSPRRTAGANVLTF.